This T cell receptor (beta chain) was observed in a study of cytomegalovirus exposure and HLA in healthy donors. The overall study: The 120 validation repertoires, a later analysis reported, used the same platform as the 600 to 850 repertoires from the first cohort. Whole-study results and caveats: Cytomegalovirus-associated status was assigned to approximately 160 TCR beta chains. Confirmation in vitro established that three CMV-associated chains were specific for CMV antigens. Across donors, most TCRs were seen rarely, yet some public ones were widespread.

Details on this clone: Antigen: not known.

Libraries were prepared by immunoSEQ multiplex PCR; TCRdb keeps only in-frame clonotypes and omits some of them. In the table there are roughly 60,000 clones, 90% to 96% of which are singletons. The receptor comes from a man aged 18 to 35 in good health and CMV-seronegative. Input material: PBMCs.

The CDR3 protein is CASSLEPAGQGNTEAFF. CDR3 bases: TGCGCCAGCAGCTTGGAGCCCGCCGGACAGGGTAACACTGAAGCTTTCTTT. The rearrangement links TRBV5-1 to TRBJ1-1; 8 nucleotides line up with TRBD1. This CDR3 contains 17 residues. Trimming removed 0 bases from V and 2 bases from J; junction bases left unmatched: 9. In germline, CDR1 is SGHRS, CDR2 YFSETQ.